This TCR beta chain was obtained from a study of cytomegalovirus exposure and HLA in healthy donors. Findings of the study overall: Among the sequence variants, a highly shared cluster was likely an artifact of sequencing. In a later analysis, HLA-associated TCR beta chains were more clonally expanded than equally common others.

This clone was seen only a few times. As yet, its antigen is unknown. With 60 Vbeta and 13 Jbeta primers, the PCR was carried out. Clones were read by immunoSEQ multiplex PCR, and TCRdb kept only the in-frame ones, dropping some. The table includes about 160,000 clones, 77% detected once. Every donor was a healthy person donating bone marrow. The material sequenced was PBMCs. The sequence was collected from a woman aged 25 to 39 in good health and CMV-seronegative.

The CDR3 is CASSLAPPGAQETQYF. The CDR3, as DNA: TGCGCCAGCAGCTTGGCCCCCCCAGGGGCTCAAGAGACCCAGTACTTC. V is TRBV5-1 and J is TRBJ2-5; weak D call: TRBD1 (6 bases). The CDR3 has 16 residues. Germline V lookup: CDR1 SGHRS, CDR2 YFSETQ. V was pared by 0 bases and J by 2 bases, with 14 bases between.